The subject of this entry is one TCR beta chain. Its antigen is currently unknown. The donors were in the roughly 110-subject validation cohort, distinct from the roughly 600-subject first cohort. There are 14 residues in the CDR3. CDR1 and CDR2 from the germline V gene are SGHRS and YFSETQ. With 0 bases removed from V and 1 base from J, the gap between germline ends came to 8 bases. The data were taken from a study of cytomegalovirus exposure and HLA in healthy donors. General observations from the study: Researchers counted around 160 TCR beta chains as cytomegalovirus-associated.

Repertoires were generated with immunoSEQ multiplex PCR, while TCRdb's copy carries only in-frame clones and drops some. The table lists approximately 160,000 clones, approximately 86% of them singletons. This chain uses TRBV5-1 with TRBJ2-7; no reliable D call. This TCR derives from a woman between 18 and 29 years old in good health and CMV-seronegative. The sample comprised PBMCs. Written as DNA, the CDR3 is TGCGCCAGCAGCTTGGGAGTGCAATCCTACGAGCAGTACTTC. Protein product: CASSLGVQSYEQYF.